This TCR beta chain stems from a study of somatic mutations in cytotoxic T cells in rheumatoid arthritis. Study outcomes and limitations: About an eighth of the 65 patients had a largest CD8+ clone above 20% of CD8+ cells. CD8+ T-cell clonality showed no significant difference between rheumatoid arthritis patients and age-matched healthy controls.

Notes on this clone: No antigen is known for it.

CDR1 and CDR2 from the germline V gene are SQVTM and ANQGSEA. The V gene lost 1 base and the J gene lost 3 bases, with 13 bases spanning the gap. The CDR3 is made up of 14 amino acids. Isolation of the CD4+ and CD8+ populations was accomplished via positive magnetic bead selection, with purity assessed by flow cytometry. TCRdb keeps only in-frame clones here, not all; method: immunoSEQ multiplex PCR. Here the sample spans approximately 3,300 clones, around four fifths being singletons. This receptor was obtained from a woman aged 45-65 years with rheumatoid arthritis. V is TRBV29-1 and J is TRBJ2-7; possible D gene TRBD2, 7 bases. Sequences were obtained from CD8+ T cells sorted from blood. In nucleotides, the CDR3 is TGCAGCGTTGAAGGGGAGGGGGGTTTCTACGAGCAGTACTTC. It specifies CSVEGEGGFYEQYF.